What follows is one T cell receptor beta chain and its context. Its antigen is as yet unknown. This sample was taken from a study of OX40 agonist ivuxolimab in advanced cancers. Assay: immunoSEQ multiplex PCR; the TCRdb copy retains only in-frame clones and omits some. The table records about 76,000 clones, about 85% of them present only once. Study-level findings and limits: On average, CD8+ T cells had more expanded clones than CD4+.

This CDR3 contains 14 residues. From germline, CDR1 is SQVTM and CDR2 ANQGSEA. Deletions cut 5 bases from V and 2 bases from J, with 15 bases between. The TCR comes from an adult with an advanced solid tumor such as melanoma, head and neck, liver or kidney cancer. The chain has TRBV29-1 and TRBJ1-1; D ambiguous. The starting material was CD4+ or CD8+ T cells sorted from blood, obtained in a trial of the OX40 agonist ivuxolimab. DNA of the CDR3: TGCAGCGTTACTGCGTTACTGGAAAACACTGAAGCTTTCTTT. It specifies CSVTALLENTEAFF. The full variable domain, in which reference TRBV29-1 and TRBJ1-1 provide the parts outside the CDR3, is SAVISQKPSRDICQRGTSLTIQCQVDSQVTMMFWYRQQPGQSLTLIATANQGSEATYESGFVIDKFPISRPNLTFSTLTVSNMSPEDSSIYLCSVTALLENTEAFFGQGTRLTVV.